These 32 T cell receptor beta chains came from one sample sequenced in a study of blood T cell repertoires in COVID-19. The assay was immunoSEQ multiplex PCR, and TCRdb's table has in-frame clones only and misses some. The data contain about 180,000 clones, around 88% of them singletons. The sequenced material came from PBMCs or T cells enriched from blood (not recorded which). These receptors came from a woman aged 25 to 39 who had recovered from COVID-19.

For the CDR3, the DNA is TGTGCCACCAGCGACGACAGGCGAGGCTATGGCTACACCTTC. It is translated as CATSDDRRGYGYTF. This sequence joins TRBV15 and TRBJ1-2, with a weak D call TRBD1 (6 bases). The germline V gene has CDR1 LNHNV and CDR2 YYDKDF (reference sequence). With 5 bases removed from V and 4 bases from J, the gap between germline ends came to 14 bases. This CDR3 is built from 14 residues.

The chain combines TRBV12-5 with TRBJ2-3; 12 bases align to TRBD2. Germline lookup yields CDR1 LGHNT and CDR2 FRNRAP. This CDR3 has 16 amino acids. Trimming took 5 bases from V and 2 from J; bases not matched to a gene: 5. CDR3: CASGKGLAGNTDTQYF. CDR3 nucleotides: TGTGCTAGTGGTAAAGGACTAGCGGGAAACACAGATACGCAGTATTTT.

This chain links TRBV7-9 with TRBJ2-2; possibly TRBD1 for D (5 bases). V shed 5 bases and J shed 5 bases, with 15 bases lying between them. Germline V gives CDR1 SEHNR, CDR2 FQNEAQ (reference sequence). The CDR3 spans 15 residues. The DNA of the CDR3 is TGTGCCAGCAGCCCCATTCAGGGCGGTACCGGGGAGCTGTTTTTT. It encodes CASSPIQGGTGELFF.

The chain couples TRBV28 to TRBJ2-7; TRBD1 matches at 7 bases. V lost 5 bases and J lost 2; bases outside the gene matches: 3. The germline V gene has CDR1 MDHEN and CDR2 SYDVKM. CDR3 length: 13 amino acids. The CDR3 nucleotides are TGTGCCAGCAGTAGGGGGCCCACCTACGAGCAGTACTTC. This encodes CASSRGPTYEQYF.

The CDR3 region is CATSDGTADTQYF. The CDR3 DNA reads TGTGCCACCAGTGATGGTACAGCAGATACGCAGTATTTT. The genes are TRBV24-1 and TRBJ2-3; D is undetermined. The V gene's germline CDR1 is KGHDR and CDR2 SFDVKD. This CDR3 comprises 13 residues. V was cut by 3 bases and J by 4 bases, with 7 bases left in between.

The chain couples TRBV24-1 to TRBJ1-2; 9 nucleotides line up with TRBD1. The CDR3 is made up of 14 amino acids. CDR1 is KGHDR and CDR2 is SFDVKD in the germline V gene. Trimming removed 3 bases from V and 7 bases from J; junction bases left unmatched: 5. The DNA of the CDR3 is TGTGCCACCAGTGATAGGGACAGGGCTATTGGCTACACCTTC. Amino acids: CATSDRDRAIGYTF.

Written as DNA, the CDR3 is TGTGCCAGCAGTTACCTACGGGGAGCGGGAGACCTCACAGATACGCAGTATTTT. Translation gives CASSYLRGAGDLTDTQYF. The gene calls are TRBV27 and TRBJ2-3; 8 bases align to TRBD2. V shed 4 bases, J shed 2 bases, and the junction held 14 bases outside the gene matches. Germline V gives CDR1 MNHEY, CDR2 SMNVEV (reference sequence). The CDR3 has 18 amino acids.

The J gene is TRBJ1-1, the V gene TRBV9, with 8 bases lining up with TRBD1. The trim removed 0 bases at V and 4 bases at J, leaving 2 bases unmatched. Germline values: CDR1 SGDLS, CDR2 YYNGEE. The CDR3 consists of 14 residues. The CDR3: CASSVEQGGTEAFF. CDR3 coding DNA: TGTGCCAGCAGCGTAGAACAGGGGGGCACTGAAGCTTTCTTT.

The chain employs TRBV19 and TRBJ1-2, with D uncertain. V was pared by 5 bases and J by 5 bases, with 9 bases between. CDR1 and CDR2 from the germline V gene are LNHDA and SQIVND (reference sequence). This CDR3 is 12 amino acids long. CDR3 in amino acids: CASSSGYYGYTF. CDR3 DNA: TGTGCCAGTAGTTCGGGGTATTATGGCTACACCTTC.

This clone was seen once. The chain links TRBV5-1 to TRBJ1-1; D not resolved. The CDR3 loop spans 12 amino acids. Trimming shortened V by 0 bases and J by 7 bases, and 7 bases separated the two germline ends. Looked up from germline, CDR1 is SGHRS and CDR2 is YFSETQ. CDR3 sequence (DNA): TGCGCCAGCAGCTTGGGCGGGAATGAAGCTTTCTTT. It translates to CASSLGGNEAFF.

The rearrangement links TRBV7-6 to TRBJ2-2, with D possibly TRBD2 on 6 matching bases. Germline lookup yields CDR1 SGHVS and CDR2 FNYEAQ. The CDR3 contains 15 residues. Trimming stripped 5 bases from V and 2 bases from J, with 12 bases between. CDR3 coding DNA: TGTGCCAGCAGCCTCGAGGGACTTAACACCGGGGAGCTGTTTTTT. It encodes CASSLEGLNTGELFF. Full variable domain (missing parts from reference TRBV7-6 and TRBJ2-2): GAGVSQSPRYKVTKRGQDVALRCDPISGHVSLYWYRQALGQGPEFLTYFNYEAQQDKSGLPNDRFSAERPEGSISTLTIQRTEQRDSAMYRCASSLEGLNTGELFFGEGSRLTVL.

This chain uses TRBV29-1 with TRBJ2-3; 7 bases map to TRBD2. The CDR3 totals 13 residues. Trimming removed 4 bases from V and 8 bases from J; junction bases left unmatched: 9. CDR1 is SQVTM, CDR2 ANQGSEA, per germline. CDR3 residues: CSVGAGPEGTQYF. CDR3 bases: TGCAGCGTTGGAGCGGGGCCGGAGGGTACGCAGTATTTT.

The J gene is TRBJ1-2, the V gene TRBV28; 8 bases fit TRBD1. This CDR3 has 13 amino acids. The ends lost 6 bases at V and 5 bases at J; junction bases unmatched: 5. The V gene's germline CDR1 is MDHEN and CDR2 SYDVKM. The CDR3 region is CASRQTGVYGYTF. CDR3 in DNA: TGTGCCAGCAGGCAGACAGGGGTTTATGGCTACACCTTC.

The chain links TRBV7-8 to TRBJ2-1, with TRBD2 matching over 10 bases. The ends lost 5 bases at V and 0 bases at J; junction bases unmatched: 10. The CDR3 runs 18 residues. Germline loops: CDR1 SGHVS, CDR2 FQNEAQ. CDR3 sequence reads: CASSPLAGVPSSYNEQFF. CDR3 in DNA: TGTGCCAGCAGCCCCCTAGCGGGAGTCCCGAGCTCCTACAATGAGCAGTTCTTC.

J is TRBJ1-2 and V is TRBV5-4; TRBD1 agrees at 8 bases. Germline V gives CDR1 SGHNT, CDR2 YYREEE (reference sequence). This CDR3 region has 15 residues. Germline trimming cut 3 bases from V and 4 bases from J; bases unmatched to any gene: 8. The CDR3 is CASSSSGGGLYGYTF. The CDR3 coding sequence is TGTGCCAGCAGCTCTTCAGGGGGCGGTCTCTATGGCTACACCTTC.

This clone has only one observation. This chain links TRBV5-1 with TRBJ2-1, with TRBD1 matching 7 bases. Per germline, CDR1 SGHRS and CDR2 YFSETQ. V lost 2 bases and J lost 3; bases outside the gene matches: 5. The CDR3 totals 15 residues. CDR3 residues: CASSFRGGDYNEQFF. The CDR3 DNA is TGCGCCAGCAGCTTTAGAGGGGGCGACTACAATGAGCAGTTCTTC.

The chain employs TRBV5-1 and TRBJ1-3; 7 bases fit TRBD1. Germline V CDR1 and CDR2: SGHRS, YFSETQ. The length of the CDR3 is 16 residues. With V trimmed by 2 bases and J by 4 bases, 9 bases remained unmatched. CDR3 amino acids: CASSLGTDFSGNTIYF. The CDR3, as DNA: TGCGCCAGCAGCTTAGGGACAGATTTTTCGGGAAACACCATATATTTT.

On this clone: The sample holds other DNA sequences that translate to the same CDR3. The V call is TRBV6-5, the J call TRBJ2-3, with D perhaps matching TRBD2 (6 bases). Trimming cost V 2 bases and J 1 base, with 7 bases left between them. CDR1 and CDR2 from the germline V gene are MNHEY and SVGAGI. CDR3 size: 14 residues. The CDR3 DNA follows: TGTGCCAGCAGTTACGGAGGGGGCACAGATACGCAGTATTTT. This sequence encodes CASSYGGGTDTQYF.

This clone was observed a few times. The chain employs TRBV10-3 and TRBJ2-7; no definite D call. Germline V gene data show CDR1 as ENHRY and CDR2 as SYGVKD. This CDR3 spans 15 amino acids. Trimming removed 2 bases at V and 4 bases at J, with 15 bases between. The CDR3 loop is CAISEGSARRYEQYF. For the CDR3, the DNA is TGTGCCATCAGTGAGGGGTCGGCCAGGCGTTACGAGCAGTACTTC.

This clone was counted once. V and J are TRBV6-5 and TRBJ2-7; tentative D call: TRBD1 (6 bases). V was pared by 6 bases and J by 3 bases, with 18 bases between. Germline assignment: CDR1 MNHEY and CDR2 SVGAGI. The CDR3 covers 15 residues. The CDR3 DNA is TGTGCCAGCAGCCGCGGACAGCGACAATTCTACGAGCAGTACTTC. This translates into CASSRGQRQFYEQYF.

V is TRBV29-1 and J is TRBJ2-7; tentative D call: TRBD1 (6 bases). Trimming took 4 bases from V and 4 from J, leaving 17 bases between them. Germline V CDR1 and CDR2: SQVTM, ANQGSEA. The CDR3 totals 14 residues. The CDR3 bases are TGCAGCGTTGTGCGCAGACAGGAACCTTACGAGCAGTACTTC. Translating it yields CSVVRRQEPYEQYF.

This clone was observed a single time. V usage is TRBV11-1 and J usage is TRBJ1-1, with 10 bases aligning to TRBD1. The germline V gene encodes CDR1 SGHAT and CDR2 FQDESV (reference sequence). With 5 bases clipped from V and 4 bases from J, the junction kept 7 bases outside the gene matches. CDR3 length: 15 residues. The CDR3 loop is CASSHRDRGFTEAFF. The CDR3 nucleotides read TGTGCCAGCAGCCACCGGGACAGGGGTTTCACTGAAGCTTTCTTT.

The DNA of the CDR3 is TGTGCCAGCAGCTTAAATACAGGAGCCTACGAGCAGTACTTC. Encoded protein: CASSLNTGAYEQYF. J is TRBJ2-7 and V is TRBV11-3, with D perhaps matching TRBD1 (5 bases). V was cut by 2 bases and J by 2 bases, with 10 bases left in between. In germline, CDR1 is SGHNT, CDR2 YENEEA. CDR3 length: 14 amino acids.

This clone came up a few times. CDR3 in DNA: TGCGCCAGCAGCTCTGGGACTAGCGGGAGGGCGGGCTACGAGCAGTACTTC. It codes for CASSSGTSGRAGYEQYF. The rearrangement links TRBV5-1 to TRBJ2-7, with 16 nucleotides matching TRBD2. Germline V gene sequence: CDR1 SGHRS, CDR2 YFSETQ. J was trimmed by 3 bases and V by 3 bases; bases with no gene match: 6. The CDR3 length is 17 residues.

The chain couples TRBV19 to TRBJ2-7; no clear D. CDR1 and CDR2 from the germline V gene are LNHDA and SQIVND (reference sequence). V was clipped by 4 bases and J by 0 bases, with 13 bases between them. CDR3 length: 15 residues. The DNA for the CDR3 is TGTGCCAGTAGTAGGCCGGGTTACGACTCCTACGAGCAGTACTTC. Translation: CASSRPGYDSYEQYF.

The V gene is TRBV18, the J gene TRBJ1-2; D remains unclear. From germline, CDR1 is KGHSH and CDR2 LQKENI. This CDR3 has 14 amino acids. The V gene lost 4 bases and the J gene lost 3 bases, with 12 bases spanning the gap. The DNA of the CDR3 is TGTGCCAGCTCACAGGCTTCGGGTGACTATGGCTACACCTTC. Residues: CASSQASGDYGYTF.

Only a few counts were recorded for this clone. The chain combines TRBV5-1 with TRBJ2-7; 7 nucleotides line up with TRBD1. CDR3 length equals 15 residues. Germline V lookup: CDR1 SGHRS, CDR2 YFSETQ. Trimming removed 2 bases from V and 0 bases from J; junction bases left unmatched: 5. CDR3 residues: CASSFTDRSSYEQYF. The CDR3 nucleotides read TGCGCCAGCAGCTTCACGGACAGGAGCTCCTACGAGCAGTACTTC.

A few counts support this clone. The chain couples TRBV3-1 (or the pseudogene TRBV3-2) to TRBJ2-7; possible D gene TRBD2, 6 bases. Germline V gives CDR1 LGHDT, CDR2 YNNKEL (reference sequence). V lost 7 bases and J 3 bases, leaving 19 bases between the germline ends. CDR3 length: 15 amino acids. The CDR3 nucleotides read TGTGCCAGCACCCATTCGGGTAGCGGAGGCTACGAGCAGTACTTC. Translated, it gives CASTHSGSGGYEQYF.

The V gene is TRBV5-4, the J gene TRBJ1-1, with 10 bases matching TRBD1. Germline V gene lookup returns CDR1 SGHNT and CDR2 YYREEE (reference sequence). The J segment lost 5 bases and the V segment lost 4 bases, leaving 5 bases of the junction unmatched. This CDR3 is built from 14 residues. This chain's CDR3 is CASSRTGGRTEAFF. CDR3 nucleotide sequence: TGTGCCAGCAGCCGGACAGGGGGAAGAACTGAAGCTTTCTTT.

The rearrangement uses TRBV4-1 and TRBJ2-3, with 9 bases lining up with TRBD2. Germline loops: CDR1 MGHRA, CDR2 YSYEKL. This CDR3 is built from 19 residues. Trimming took 0 bases from V and 0 from J; bases not matched to a gene: 10. CDR3 nucleotides: TGCGCCAGCAGCCAAGAGGTGTGGGCGGGAGGGGGTAGCACAGATACGCAGTATTTT. It codes for CASSQEVWAGGGSTDTQYF.

This clone occurred many times. This chain joins TRBV5-4 and TRBJ2-7, with 9 bases matching TRBD1. Germline values: CDR1 SGHNT, CDR2 YYREEE (reference sequence). Germline trimming cut 4 bases from V and 3 bases from J; bases unmatched to any gene: 8. The CDR3 runs 15 residues. CDR3 nucleotides: TGTGCCAGCAGCCTGTCCAGGGGACAGGGCTACGAGCAGTACTTC. Translating gives CASSLSRGQGYEQYF.

V usage is TRBV6-5 and J usage is TRBJ1-2; D is uncertain. The germline CDR1 and CDR2 sequences are MNHEY and SVGAGI. This CDR3 comprises 13 residues. V lost 6 bases and J 4 bases, leaving 12 bases between the germline ends. DNA for the CDR3: TGTGCCAGCAGACCCAGGAGGGCCTATGGCTACACCTTC. Encoded protein: CASRPRRAYGYTF.